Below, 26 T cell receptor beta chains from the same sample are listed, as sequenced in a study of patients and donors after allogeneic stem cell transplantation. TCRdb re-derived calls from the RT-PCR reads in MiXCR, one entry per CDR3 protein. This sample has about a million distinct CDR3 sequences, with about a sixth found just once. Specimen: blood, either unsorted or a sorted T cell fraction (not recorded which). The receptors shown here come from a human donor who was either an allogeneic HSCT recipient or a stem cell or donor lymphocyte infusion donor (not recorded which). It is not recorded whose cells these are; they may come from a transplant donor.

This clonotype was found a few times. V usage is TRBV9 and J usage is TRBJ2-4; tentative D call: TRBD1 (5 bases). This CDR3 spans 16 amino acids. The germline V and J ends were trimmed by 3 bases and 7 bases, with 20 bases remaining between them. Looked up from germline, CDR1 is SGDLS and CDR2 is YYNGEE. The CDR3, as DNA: TGTGCCAGCAGCGAGGGGCCGACCCCAGTTATGAACATTCAGTACTTC. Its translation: CASSEGPTPVMNIQYF. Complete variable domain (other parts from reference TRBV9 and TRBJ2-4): DSGVTQTPKHLITATGQRVTLRCSPRSGDLSVYWYQQSLDQGLQFLIQYYNGEERAKGNILERFSAQQFPDLHSELNLSSLELGDSALYFCASSEGPTPVMNIQYFGAGTRLSVL.

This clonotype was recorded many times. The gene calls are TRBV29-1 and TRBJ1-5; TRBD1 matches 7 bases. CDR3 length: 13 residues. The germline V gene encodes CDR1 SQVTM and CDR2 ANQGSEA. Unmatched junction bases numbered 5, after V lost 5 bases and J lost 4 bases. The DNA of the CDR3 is TGCAGCGTTCGGGACAGCACTAATCAGCCCCAGCATTTT. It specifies CSVRDSTNQPQHF.

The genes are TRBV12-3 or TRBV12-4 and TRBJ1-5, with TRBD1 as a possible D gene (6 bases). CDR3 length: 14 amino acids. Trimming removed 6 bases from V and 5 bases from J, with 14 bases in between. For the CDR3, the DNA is TGTGCCAGCAGCTTCACAGGGATGGATCAGCCCCAGCATTTT. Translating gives CASSFTGMDQPQHF.

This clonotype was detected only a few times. The CDR3 sequence is CATVWTSGRKSPYEQYF. The CDR3 DNA reads TGTGCCACCGTATGGACTAGCGGGAGGAAGTCACCCTACGAGCAGTACTTC. This rearrangement joins TRBV10-3 to TRBJ2-7; 14 bases are shared with TRBD2. V lost 10 bases, J lost 2 bases, and 13 bases stayed unmatched. The germline gives CDR1 ENHRY, CDR2 SYGVKD. There are 17 residues in the CDR3.

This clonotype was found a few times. For the CDR3, the DNA is TGTGCCAGCAGTTCAACCGGGACGGGAGGACTAGCGGGAGCCTACGAGCAGTACTTC. It yields the protein CASSSTGTGGLAGAYEQYF. The rearrangement joins TRBV28 to TRBJ2-7, with 13 bases identical to TRBD2. Germline CDR1 reads MDHEN; CDR2 reads SYDVKM. The CDR3 loop spans 19 amino acids. V shed 4 bases, J shed 2 bases, and the junction held 14 bases outside the gene matches. The variable domain in full, with the rest retrieved from reference TRBV28 and TRBJ2-7, is DVKVTQSSRYLVKRTGEKVFLECVQDMDHENMFWYRQDPGLGLRLIYFSYDVKMKEKGDIPEGYSVSREKKERFSLILESASTNQTSMYLCASSSTGTGGLAGAYEQYFGPGTRLTVT.

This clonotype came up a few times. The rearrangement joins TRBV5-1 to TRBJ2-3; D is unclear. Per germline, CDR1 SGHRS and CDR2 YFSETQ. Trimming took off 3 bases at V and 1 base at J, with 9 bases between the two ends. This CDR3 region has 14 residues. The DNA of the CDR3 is TGCGCCAGCAGCTATTCCTCACGCACAGATACGCAGTATTTT. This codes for CASSYSSRTDTQYF. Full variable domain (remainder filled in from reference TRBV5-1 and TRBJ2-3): KAGVTQTPRYLIKTRGQQVTLSCSPISGHRSVSWYQQTPGQGLQFLFEYFSETQRNKGNFPGRFSGRQFSNSRSEMNVSTLELGDSALYLCASSYSSRTDTQYFGPGTRLTVL.

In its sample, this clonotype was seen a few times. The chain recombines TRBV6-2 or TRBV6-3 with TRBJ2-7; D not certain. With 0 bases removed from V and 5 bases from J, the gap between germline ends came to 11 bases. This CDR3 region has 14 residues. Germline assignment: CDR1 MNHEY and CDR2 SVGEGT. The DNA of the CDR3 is TGTGCCAGCAGTTACTCGACCGGACCCCACGAGCAGTACTTC. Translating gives CASSYSTGPHEQYF.

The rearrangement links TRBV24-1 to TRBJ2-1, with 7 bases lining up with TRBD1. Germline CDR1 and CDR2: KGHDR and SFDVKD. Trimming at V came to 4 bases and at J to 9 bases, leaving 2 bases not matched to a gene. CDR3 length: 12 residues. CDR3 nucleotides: TGTGCCACCAGTGAGAGGGGGCTTGAGCAGTTCTTC. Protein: CATSERGLEQFF.

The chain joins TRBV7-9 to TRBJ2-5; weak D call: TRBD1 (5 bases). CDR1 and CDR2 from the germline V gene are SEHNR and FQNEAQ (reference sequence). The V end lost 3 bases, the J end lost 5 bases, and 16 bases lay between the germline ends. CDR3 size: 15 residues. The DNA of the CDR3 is TGTGCCAGCAGCTTCCCATCGGCAGGGCGGGAGACCCAGTACTTC. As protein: CASSFPSAGRETQYF. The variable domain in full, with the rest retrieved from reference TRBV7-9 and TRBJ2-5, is DTGVSQNPRHKITKRGQNVTFRCDPISEHNRLYWYRQTLGQGPEFLTYFQNEAQLEKSRLLSDRFSAERPKGSFSTLEIQRTEQGDSAMYLCASSFPSAGRETQYFGPGTRLLVL.

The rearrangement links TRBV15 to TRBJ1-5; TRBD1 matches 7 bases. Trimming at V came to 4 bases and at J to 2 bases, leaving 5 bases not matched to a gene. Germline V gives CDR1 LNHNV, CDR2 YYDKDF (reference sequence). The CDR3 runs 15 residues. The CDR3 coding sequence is TGTGCCACCAGCACGACCACAGGGGGCAATCAGCCCCAGCATTTT. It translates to CATSTTTGGNQPQHF.

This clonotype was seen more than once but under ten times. CDR3 protein: CATSRPPGTAQETQYF. The CDR3 DNA sequence: TGTGCCACCAGCAGACCTCCCGGGACAGCACAAGAGACCCAGTACTTC. The chain uses TRBV15 and TRBJ2-5; 7 positions agree with TRBD1. Germline CDR1 is LNHNV and CDR2 is YYDKDF (reference sequence). CDR3 length equals 16 residues. Trimming removed 2 bases from V and 2 bases from J; junction bases left unmatched: 8.

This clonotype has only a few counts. DNA for the CDR3: TGCAGTGCTAGCCTCGAGGGCTTGGAGACCCAGTACTTC. It is translated as CSASLEGLETQYF. The chain employs TRBV20-1 and TRBJ2-5, with D perhaps matching TRBD2 (5 bases). The CDR3 spans 13 residues. Germline assignment: CDR1 DFQATT and CDR2 SNEGSKA (reference sequence). V was clipped by 3 bases and J by 5 bases, with 13 bases between them.

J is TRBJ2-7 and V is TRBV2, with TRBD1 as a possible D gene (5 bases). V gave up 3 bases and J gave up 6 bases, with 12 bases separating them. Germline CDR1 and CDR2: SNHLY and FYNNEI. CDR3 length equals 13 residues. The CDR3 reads CASSDLGLGEQYF. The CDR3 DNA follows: TGTGCCAGCAGTGATCTGGGGCTGGGCGAGCAGTACTTC.

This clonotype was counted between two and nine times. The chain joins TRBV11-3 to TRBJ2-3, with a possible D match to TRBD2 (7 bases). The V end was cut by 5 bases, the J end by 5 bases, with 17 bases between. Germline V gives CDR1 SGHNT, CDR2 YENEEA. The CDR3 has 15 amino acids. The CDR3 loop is CASSPRGREIDTQYF. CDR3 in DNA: TGTGCCAGCAGCCCTCGGGGGCGGGAGATAGATACGCAGTATTTT.

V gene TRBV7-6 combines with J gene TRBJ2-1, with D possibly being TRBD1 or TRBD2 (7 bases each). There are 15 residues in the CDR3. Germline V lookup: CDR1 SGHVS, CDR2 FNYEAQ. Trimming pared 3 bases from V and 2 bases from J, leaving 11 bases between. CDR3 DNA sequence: TGTGCCAGCAGCTTCCAGGGGGGGACCTACAATGAGCAGTTCTTC. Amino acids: CASSFQGGTYNEQFF.

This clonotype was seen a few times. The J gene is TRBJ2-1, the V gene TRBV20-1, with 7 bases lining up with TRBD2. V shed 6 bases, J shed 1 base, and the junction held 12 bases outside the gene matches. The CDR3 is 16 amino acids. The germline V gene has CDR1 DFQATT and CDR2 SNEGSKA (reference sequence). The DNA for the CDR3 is TGCAGTGCCCGAGGCGGGACTACTTTTTCCTACAATGAGCAGTTCTTC. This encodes CSARGGTTFSYNEQFF.

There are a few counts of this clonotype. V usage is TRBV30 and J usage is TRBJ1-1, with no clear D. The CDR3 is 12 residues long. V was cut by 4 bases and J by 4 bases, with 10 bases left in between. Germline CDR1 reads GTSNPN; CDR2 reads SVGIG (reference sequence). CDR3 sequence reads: CAWTSFTTEAFF. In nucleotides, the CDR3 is TGTGCCTGGACATCTTTTACCACTGAAGCTTTCTTT. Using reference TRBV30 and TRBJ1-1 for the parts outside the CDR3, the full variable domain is SQTIHQWPATLVQPVGSPLSLECTVEGTSNPNLYWYRQAAGRGLQLLFYSVGIGQISSEVPQNLSASRPQDRQFILSSKKLLLSDSGFYLCAWTSFTTEAFFGQGTRLTVV.

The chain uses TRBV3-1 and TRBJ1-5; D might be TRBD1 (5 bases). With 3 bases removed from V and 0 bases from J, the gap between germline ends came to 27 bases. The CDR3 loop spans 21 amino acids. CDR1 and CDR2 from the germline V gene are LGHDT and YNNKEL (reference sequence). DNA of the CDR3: TGTGCCAGCAGCCAGAAAGCCAGGGTCCGTCAAGGGGCTTCTAGCAATCAGCCCCAGCATTTT. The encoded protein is CASSQKARVRQGASSNQPQHF. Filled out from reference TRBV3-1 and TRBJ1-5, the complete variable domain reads DTAVSQTPKYLVTQMGNDKSIKCEQNLGHDTMYWYKQDSKKFLKIMFSYNNKELIINETVPNRFSPKSPDKAHLNLHINSLELGDSAVYFCASSQKARVRQGASSNQPQHFGDGTRLSIL.

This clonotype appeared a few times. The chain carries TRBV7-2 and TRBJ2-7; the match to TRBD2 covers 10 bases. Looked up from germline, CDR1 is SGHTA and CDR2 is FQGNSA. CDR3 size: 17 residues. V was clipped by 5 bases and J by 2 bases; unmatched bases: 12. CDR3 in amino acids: CASSADPGLAVTYEQYF. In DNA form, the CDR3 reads TGTGCCAGCAGCGCCGACCCTGGACTAGCGGTTACCTACGAGCAGTACTTC.

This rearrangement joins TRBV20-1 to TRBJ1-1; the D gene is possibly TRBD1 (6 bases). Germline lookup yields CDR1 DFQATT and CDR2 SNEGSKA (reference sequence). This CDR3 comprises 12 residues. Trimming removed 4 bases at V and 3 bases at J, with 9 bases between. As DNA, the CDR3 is TGCAGTGCTAAGAGGGGGTACACTGAAGCTTTCTTT. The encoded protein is CSAKRGYTEAFF.

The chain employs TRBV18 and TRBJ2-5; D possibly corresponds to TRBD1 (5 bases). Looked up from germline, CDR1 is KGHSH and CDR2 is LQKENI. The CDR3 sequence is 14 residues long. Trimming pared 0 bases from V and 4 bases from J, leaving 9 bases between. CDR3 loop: CASSPPLQAETQYF. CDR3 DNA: TGTGCCAGCTCACCACCGTTACAGGCAGAGACCCAGTACTTC.

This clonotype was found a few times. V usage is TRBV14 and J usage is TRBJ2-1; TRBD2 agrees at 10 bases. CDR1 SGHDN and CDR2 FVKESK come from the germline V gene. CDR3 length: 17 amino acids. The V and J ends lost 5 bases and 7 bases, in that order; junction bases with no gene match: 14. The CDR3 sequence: CASSIGPGLAKENEQFF. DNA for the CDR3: TGTGCCAGCAGCATTGGTCCGGGACTAGCGAAGGAAAATGAGCAGTTCTTC.

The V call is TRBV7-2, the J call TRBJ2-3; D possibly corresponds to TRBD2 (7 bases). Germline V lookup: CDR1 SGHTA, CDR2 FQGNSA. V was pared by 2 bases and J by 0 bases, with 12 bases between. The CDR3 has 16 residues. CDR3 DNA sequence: TGTGCCAGCAGCTTAATACAGGGAGGGAGCACAGATACGCAGTATTTT. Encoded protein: CASSLIQGGSTDTQYF. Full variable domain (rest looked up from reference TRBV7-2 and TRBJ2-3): GAGVSQSPSNKVTEKGKDVELRCDPISGHTALYWYRQSLGQGLEFLIYFQGNSAPDKSGLPSDRFSAERTGGSVSTLTIQRTQQEDSAVYLCASSLIQGGSTDTQYFGPGTRLTVL.

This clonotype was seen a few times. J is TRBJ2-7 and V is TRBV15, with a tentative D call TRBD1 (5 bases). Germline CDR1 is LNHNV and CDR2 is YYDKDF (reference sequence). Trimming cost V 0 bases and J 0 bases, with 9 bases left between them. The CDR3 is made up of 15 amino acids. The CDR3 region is CATSRDRVSSYEQYF. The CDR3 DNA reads TGTGCCACCAGCAGAGACAGGGTTAGCTCCTACGAGCAGTACTTC.

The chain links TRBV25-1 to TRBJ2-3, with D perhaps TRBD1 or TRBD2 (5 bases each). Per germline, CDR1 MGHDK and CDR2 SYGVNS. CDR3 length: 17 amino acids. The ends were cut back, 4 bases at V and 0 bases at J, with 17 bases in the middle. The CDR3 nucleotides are TGTGCCAGCAGTGGTAAGGGGTGGTGGGACAGCACAGATACGCAGTATTTT. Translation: CASSGKGWWDSTDTQYF.

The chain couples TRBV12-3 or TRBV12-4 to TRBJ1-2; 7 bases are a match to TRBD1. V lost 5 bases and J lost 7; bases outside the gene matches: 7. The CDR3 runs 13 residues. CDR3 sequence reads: CASSLREGAGYTF. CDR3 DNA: TGTGCCAGCAGTCTGCGTGAGGGGGCTGGCTACACCTTC.